The T cell receptor beta chain under discussion was sequenced for a study of blood T cell repertoires in COVID-19. Background on the study: Samples representing acute and convalescent COVID-19 were sourced from the United States, Italy and Spain.

V lost 5 bases, J lost 8 bases, and 8 bases stayed unmatched. Germline V CDR1 and CDR2: SGHTA, FQGTGA. The CDR3 is 13 amino acids. Assay: immunoSEQ multiplex PCR; the TCRdb copy retains only in-frame clones and omits some. The data contain around 270,000 clones, approximately 88% of them singletons. The V gene is TRBV7-3, the J gene TRBJ1-1; 7 nucleotides match TRBD1. The TCR was taken from a woman aged 40 to 55 who had been exposed to COVID-19. Sample: PBMCs or T cells enriched from blood (not recorded which). The CDR3 nucleotides read TGTGCCAGCAGCCAGACAGGGTATGTCGAAGCTTTCTTT. Translation gives CASSQTGYVEAFF.